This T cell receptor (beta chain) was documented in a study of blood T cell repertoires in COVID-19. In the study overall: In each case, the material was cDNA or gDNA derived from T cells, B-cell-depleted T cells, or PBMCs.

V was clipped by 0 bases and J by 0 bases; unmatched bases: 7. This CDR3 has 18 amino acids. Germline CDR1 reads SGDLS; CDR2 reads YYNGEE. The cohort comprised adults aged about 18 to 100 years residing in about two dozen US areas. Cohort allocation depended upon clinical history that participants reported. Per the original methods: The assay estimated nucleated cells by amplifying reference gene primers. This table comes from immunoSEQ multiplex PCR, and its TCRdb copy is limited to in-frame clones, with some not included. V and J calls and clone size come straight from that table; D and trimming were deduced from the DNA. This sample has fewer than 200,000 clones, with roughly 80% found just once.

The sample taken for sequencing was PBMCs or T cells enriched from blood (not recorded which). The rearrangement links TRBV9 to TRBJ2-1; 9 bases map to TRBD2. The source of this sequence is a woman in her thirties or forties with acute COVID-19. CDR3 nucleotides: TGTGCCAGCAGCGTAGGGGGTAGCGGGAGCCCCTCCTACAATGAGCAGTTCTTC. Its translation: CASSVGGSGSPSYNEQFF.